The T cell receptor beta chain described here comes from a study of cytomegalovirus exposure and HLA in healthy donors. Study-wide findings and caveats: Evidence from a later analysis indicated that most CMV-associated TCR beta chains looked HLA-restricted.

Details on this clone: Its target is not known.

A multiplex PCR was run with 60 Vbeta primers and 13 Jbeta primers. Measured with immunoSEQ multiplex PCR; TCRdb has only the in-frame clones, and not every one. In the table there are about 76,000 clones, 78% of which are singletons. The sample consisted of PBMCs. The sequence was collected from a woman aged 35 to 49 in good health and CMV-seropositive.

The CDR3 loop is CASSDSFSGGVIGNEQFF. CDR3 in DNA: TGTGCCAGCAGTGACTCGTTCAGCGGGGGGGTCATTGGGAATGAGCAGTTCTTC. This chain joins TRBV6-4 and TRBJ2-1, with 10 bases aligning to TRBD2. CDR1 MRHNA and CDR2 SNTAGT come from the germline V gene. Losses at the gene ends were 0 bases for V and 7 bases for J; bases not matched to a gene: 12. The CDR3 totals 18 residues.